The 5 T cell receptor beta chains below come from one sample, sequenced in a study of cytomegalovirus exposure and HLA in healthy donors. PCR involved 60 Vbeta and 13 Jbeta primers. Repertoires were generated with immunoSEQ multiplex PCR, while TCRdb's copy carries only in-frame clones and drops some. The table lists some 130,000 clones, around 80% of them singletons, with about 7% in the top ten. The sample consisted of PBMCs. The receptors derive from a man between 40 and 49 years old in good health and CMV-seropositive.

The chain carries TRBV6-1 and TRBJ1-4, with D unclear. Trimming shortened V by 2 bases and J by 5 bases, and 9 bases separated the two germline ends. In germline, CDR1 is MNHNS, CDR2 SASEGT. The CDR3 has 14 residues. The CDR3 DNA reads TGTGCCAGCAGTGAACGCGGGTTCAATGAAAAACTGTTTTTT. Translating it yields CASSERGFNEKLFF.

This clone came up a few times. The CDR3, as DNA: TGCGCCAGCAGCTCGGACAGAAGCCAAGCTTTCTTT. This encodes CASSSDRSQAFF. The rearrangement uses TRBV5-1 and TRBJ1-1; D is possibly TRBD1 (6 bases). The germline V and J ends were trimmed by 3 bases and 9 bases, with 12 bases remaining between them. CDR1 is SGHRS, CDR2 YFSETQ, per germline. The CDR3 is 12 amino acids.

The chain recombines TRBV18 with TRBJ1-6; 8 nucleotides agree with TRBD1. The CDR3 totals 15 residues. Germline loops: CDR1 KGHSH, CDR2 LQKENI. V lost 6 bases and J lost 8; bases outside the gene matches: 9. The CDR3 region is CASSSDRGGDSPLHF. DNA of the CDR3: TGTGCCAGCTCCTCCGACAGGGGCGGGGATTCACCCCTCCACTTT. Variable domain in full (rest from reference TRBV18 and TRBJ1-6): NAGVMQNPRHLVRRRGQEARLRCSPMKGHSHVYWYRQLPEEGLKFMVYLQKENIIDESGMPKERFSAEFPKEGPSILRIQQVVRGDSAAYFCASSSDRGGDSPLHFGNGTRLTVT.

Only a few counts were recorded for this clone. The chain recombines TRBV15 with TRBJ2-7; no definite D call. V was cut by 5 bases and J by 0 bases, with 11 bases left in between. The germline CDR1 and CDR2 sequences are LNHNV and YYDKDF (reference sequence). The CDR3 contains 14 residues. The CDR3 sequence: CATSPELSSYEQYF. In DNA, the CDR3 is TGTGCCACCAGCCCTGAGCTGAGCTCCTACGAGCAGTACTTC.

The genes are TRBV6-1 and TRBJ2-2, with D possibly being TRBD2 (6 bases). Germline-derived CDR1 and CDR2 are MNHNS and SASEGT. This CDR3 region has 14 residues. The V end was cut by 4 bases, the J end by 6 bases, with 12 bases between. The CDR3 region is CASSVAGGPGELFF. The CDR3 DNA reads TGTGCCAGCAGTGTAGCAGGAGGGCCCGGGGAGCTGTTTTTT.